The clone carrying this T cell receptor beta chain appeared a few times. In germline, CDR1 is SGHNT, CDR2 YYREEE (reference sequence). The CDR3 spans 13 residues. The V and J ends lost 4 bases and 4 bases respectively, with 8 bases between them. Here immunoSEQ multiplex PCR was the method, and the copy in TCRdb shows in-frame clones only, minus some. The table records some 190,000 clones, around nine tenths of them present only once. This entry comes from a study of blood T cell repertoires in COVID-19. Across the whole study: COVID-19 samples, acute and convalescent, were from the United States, Italy and Spain.

The chain has TRBV5-4 and TRBJ2-2; D is ambiguous. The sequence derives from a middle-aged woman who had recovered from COVID-19. Sequencing was performed on peripheral blood. The CDR3 region has the DNA TGTGCCAGCAGCCATCCGGGCACCGGGGAGCTGTTTTTT. This gives the protein CASSHPGTGELFF. The complete variable domain, with remaining parts taken from reference TRBV5-4 and TRBJ2-2, reads ETGVTQSPTHLIKTRGQQVTLRCSSQSGHNTVSWYQQALGQGPQFIFQYYREEENGRGNFPPRFSGLQFPNYSSELNVNALELDDSALYLCASSHPGTGELFFGEGSRLTVL.